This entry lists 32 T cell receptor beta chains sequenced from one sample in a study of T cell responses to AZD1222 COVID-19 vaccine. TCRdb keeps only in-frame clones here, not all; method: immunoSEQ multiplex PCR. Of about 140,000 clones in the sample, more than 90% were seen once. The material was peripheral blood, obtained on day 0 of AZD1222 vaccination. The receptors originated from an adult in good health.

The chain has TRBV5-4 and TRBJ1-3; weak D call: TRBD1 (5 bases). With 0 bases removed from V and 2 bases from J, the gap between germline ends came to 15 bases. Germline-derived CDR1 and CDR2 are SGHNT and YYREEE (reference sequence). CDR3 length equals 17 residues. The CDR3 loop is CASSLGGVRPPGNTIYF. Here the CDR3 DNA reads TGTGCCAGCAGCTTGGGGGGGGTACGGCCGCCTGGAAACACCATATATTTT.

The CDR3 reads CASSPWRYGQAFEAFF. CDR3 DNA: TGTGCCAGCTCACCCTGGCGGTATGGACAGGCCTTTGAAGCTTTCTTT. The chain is built from TRBV18 and TRBJ1-1; 7 positions agree with TRBD1. Germline V gene sequence: CDR1 KGHSH, CDR2 LQKENI. The CDR3 has 16 amino acids. Trimming at V came to 3 bases and at J to 7 bases, leaving 14 bases not matched to a gene.

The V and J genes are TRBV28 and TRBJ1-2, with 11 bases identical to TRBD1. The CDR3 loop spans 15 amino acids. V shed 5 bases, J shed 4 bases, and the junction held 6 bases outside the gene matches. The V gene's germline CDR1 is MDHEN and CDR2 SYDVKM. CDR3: CASSARTGGSYGYTF. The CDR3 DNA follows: TGTGCCAGCAGTGCCCGGACAGGGGGCAGCTATGGCTACACCTTC.

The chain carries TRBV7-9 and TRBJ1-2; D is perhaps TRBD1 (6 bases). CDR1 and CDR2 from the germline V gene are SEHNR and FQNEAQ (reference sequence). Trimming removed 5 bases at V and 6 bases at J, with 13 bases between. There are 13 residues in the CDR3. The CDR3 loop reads CASSKTGGHGYTF. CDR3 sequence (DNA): TGTGCCAGCAGCAAGACAGGAGGGCATGGCTACACCTTC.

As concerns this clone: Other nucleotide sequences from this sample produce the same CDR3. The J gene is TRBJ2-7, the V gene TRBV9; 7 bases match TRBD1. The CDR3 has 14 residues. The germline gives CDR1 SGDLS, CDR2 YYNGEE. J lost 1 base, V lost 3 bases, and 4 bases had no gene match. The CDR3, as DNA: TGTGCCAGCAGCGCCCGGGACAGATCCTACGAGCAGTACTTC. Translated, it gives CASSARDRSYEQYF. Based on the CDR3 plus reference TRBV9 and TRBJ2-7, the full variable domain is DSGVTQTPKHLITATGQRVTLRCSPRSGDLSVYWYQQSLDQGLQFLIQYYNGEERAKGNILERFSAQQFPDLHSELNLSSLELGDSALYFCASSARDRSYEQYFGPGTRLTVT.

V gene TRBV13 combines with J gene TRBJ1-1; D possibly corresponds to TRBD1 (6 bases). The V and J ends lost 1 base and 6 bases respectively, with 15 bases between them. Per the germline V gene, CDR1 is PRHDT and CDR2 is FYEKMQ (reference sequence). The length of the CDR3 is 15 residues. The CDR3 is CASSLVVRGAAEAFF. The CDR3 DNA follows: TGTGCCAGCAGCTTAGTTGTGCGGGGGGCGGCTGAAGCTTTCTTT.

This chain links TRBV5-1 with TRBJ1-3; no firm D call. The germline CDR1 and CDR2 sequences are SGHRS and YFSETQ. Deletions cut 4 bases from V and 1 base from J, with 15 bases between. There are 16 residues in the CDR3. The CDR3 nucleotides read TGCGCCAGCAGCAACCGGGCCGATTTTTCTGGAAACACCATATATTTT. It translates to CASSNRADFSGNTIYF.

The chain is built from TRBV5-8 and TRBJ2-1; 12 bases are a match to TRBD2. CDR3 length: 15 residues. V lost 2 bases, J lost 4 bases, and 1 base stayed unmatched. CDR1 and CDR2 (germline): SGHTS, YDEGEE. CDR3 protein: CASSFGLAGYNEQFF. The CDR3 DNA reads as TGTGCCAGCAGCTTTGGACTAGCGGGGTACAATGAGCAGTTCTTC.

The CDR3 loop is CATDDPTSGNNEQFF. The CDR3, as DNA: TGTGCCACAGACGACCCGACTAGCGGTAACAATGAGCAGTTCTTC. The chain uses TRBV10-3 and TRBJ2-1; 9 bases are a match to TRBD2. V lost 10 bases to trimming and J lost 5 bases; unmatched junction nucleotides: 12. Germline values: CDR1 ENHRY, CDR2 SYGVKD. This CDR3 is built from 15 residues.

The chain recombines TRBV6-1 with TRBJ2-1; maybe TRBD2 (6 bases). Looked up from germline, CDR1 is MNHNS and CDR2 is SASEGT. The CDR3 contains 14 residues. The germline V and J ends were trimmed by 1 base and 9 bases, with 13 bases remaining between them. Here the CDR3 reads CASSEGGGRVEQFF. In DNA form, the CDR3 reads TGTGCCAGCAGTGAAGGGGGAGGCAGGGTTGAGCAGTTCTTC.

CDR3 amino acids: CASSTGTGGESYTF. CDR3 bases: TGTGCCAGTAGTACCGGGACAGGGGGCGAGAGCTACACCTTC. The chain recombines TRBV19 with TRBJ1-2; the match to TRBD1 covers 12 bases. The germline CDR1 and CDR2 sequences are LNHDA and SQIVND (reference sequence). V gave up 4 bases and J gave up 9 bases; unmatched junction bases: 6. CDR3 length: 14 residues.

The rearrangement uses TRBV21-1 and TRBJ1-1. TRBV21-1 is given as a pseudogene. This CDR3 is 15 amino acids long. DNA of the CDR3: TGTGCCAGCAGCATGAGGGCAAAACAGGACACTGAAGCTTTCTTT. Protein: CASSMRAKQDTEAFF.

Here the CDR3 DNA reads TGTGCCAGCAGCCCCGAGACAGGGATCATGAACACTGAAGCTTTCTTT. Translating gives CASSPETGIMNTEAFF. V is TRBV7-2 and J is TRBJ1-1; TRBD1 matches at 7 bases. Trimming cost V 5 bases and J 0 bases; bases outside gene matches: 9. Germline V gives CDR1 SGHTA, CDR2 FQGNSA. The CDR3 loop spans 16 amino acids.

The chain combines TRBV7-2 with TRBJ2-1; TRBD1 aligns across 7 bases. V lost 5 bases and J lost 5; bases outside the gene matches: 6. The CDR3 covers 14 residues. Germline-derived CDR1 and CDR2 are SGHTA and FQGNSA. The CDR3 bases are TGTGCCAGCAGCCTCGGACAGGCGAACAATGAGCAGTTCTTC. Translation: CASSLGQANNEQFF.

CDR3 region: CASSLSESPLHF. Written as DNA, the CDR3 is TGTGCCAGCAGTTTATCGGAATCACCCCTCCACTTT. The V and J genes are TRBV28 and TRBJ1-6; no reliable D call. The V end lost 1 base, the J end lost 10 bases, and 5 bases lay between the germline ends. The V gene's germline CDR1 is MDHEN and CDR2 SYDVKM. The CDR3 sequence is 12 residues long.

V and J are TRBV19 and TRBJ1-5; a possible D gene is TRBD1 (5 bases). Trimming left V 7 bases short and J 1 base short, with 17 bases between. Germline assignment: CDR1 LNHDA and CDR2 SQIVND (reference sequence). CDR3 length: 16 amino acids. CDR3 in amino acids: CASKFVQGSSNQPQHF. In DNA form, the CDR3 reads TGTGCCAGTAAGTTCGTGCAGGGCTCAAGCAATCAGCCCCAGCATTTT.

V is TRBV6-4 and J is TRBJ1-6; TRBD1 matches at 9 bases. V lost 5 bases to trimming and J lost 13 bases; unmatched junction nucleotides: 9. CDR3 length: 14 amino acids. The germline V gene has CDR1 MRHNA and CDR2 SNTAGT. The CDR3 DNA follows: TGTGCCAGCAGTTTGGACAGGGGACTTGGGCCCCTCCACTTT. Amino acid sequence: CASSLDRGLGPLHF.

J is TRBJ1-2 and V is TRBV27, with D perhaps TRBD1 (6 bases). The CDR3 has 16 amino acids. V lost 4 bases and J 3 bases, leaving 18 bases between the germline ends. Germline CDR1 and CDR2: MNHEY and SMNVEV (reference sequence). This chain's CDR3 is CASSSLVTGGDYGYTF. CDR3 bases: TGTGCCAGCAGTTCCCTCGTGACAGGTGGGGACTATGGCTACACCTTC.

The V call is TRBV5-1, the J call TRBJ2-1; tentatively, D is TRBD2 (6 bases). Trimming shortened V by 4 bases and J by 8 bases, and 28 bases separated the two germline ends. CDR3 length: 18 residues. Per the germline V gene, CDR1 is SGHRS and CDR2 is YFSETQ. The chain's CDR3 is CASSPGLGGALLDDEQFF. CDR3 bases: TGCGCCAGCAGCCCGGGACTTGGGGGTGCCCTCCTCGACGATGAGCAGTTCTTC.

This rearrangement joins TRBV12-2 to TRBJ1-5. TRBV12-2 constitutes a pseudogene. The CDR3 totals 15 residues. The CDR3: CASRLAYRELQPQHF. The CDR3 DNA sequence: TGTGCAAGTCGCTTAGCTTATAGGGAGTTACAGCCCCAGCATTTT.

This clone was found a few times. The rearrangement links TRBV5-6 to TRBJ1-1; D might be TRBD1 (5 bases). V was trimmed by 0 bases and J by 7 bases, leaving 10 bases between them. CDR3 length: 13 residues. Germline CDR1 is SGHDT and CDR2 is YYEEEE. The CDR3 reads CASSLEAGSEAFF. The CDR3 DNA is TGTGCCAGCAGCTTGGAGGCAGGGAGTGAAGCTTTCTTT. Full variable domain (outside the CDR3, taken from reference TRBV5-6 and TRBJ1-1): DAGVTQSPTHLIKTRGQQVTLRCSPKSGHDTVSWYQQALGQGPQFIFQYYEEEERQRGNFPDRFSGHQFPNYSSELNVNALLLGDSALYLCASSLEAGSEAFFGQGTRLTVV.

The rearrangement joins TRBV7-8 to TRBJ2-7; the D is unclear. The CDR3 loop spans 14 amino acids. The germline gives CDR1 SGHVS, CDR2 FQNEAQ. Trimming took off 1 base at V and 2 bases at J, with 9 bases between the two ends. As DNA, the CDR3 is TGTGCCAGCAGCTTAGGGGTCGGACCCTACGAGCAGTACTTC. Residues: CASSLGVGPYEQYF.

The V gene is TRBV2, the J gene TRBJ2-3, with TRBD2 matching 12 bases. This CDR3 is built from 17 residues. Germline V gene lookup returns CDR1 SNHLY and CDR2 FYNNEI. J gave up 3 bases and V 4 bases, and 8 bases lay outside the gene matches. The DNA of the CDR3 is TGTGCCAGCAGTGGCCAGACTAGCGGGAGTAGAACAGATACGCAGTATTTT. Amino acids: CASSGQTSGSRTDTQYF.

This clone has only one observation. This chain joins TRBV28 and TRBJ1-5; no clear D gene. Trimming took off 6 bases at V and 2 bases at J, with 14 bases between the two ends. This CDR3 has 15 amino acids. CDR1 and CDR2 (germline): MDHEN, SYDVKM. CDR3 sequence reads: CASSAAVWGNQPQHF. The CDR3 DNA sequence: TGTGCCAGCAGCGCCGCAGTCTGGGGCAATCAGCCCCAGCATTTT.

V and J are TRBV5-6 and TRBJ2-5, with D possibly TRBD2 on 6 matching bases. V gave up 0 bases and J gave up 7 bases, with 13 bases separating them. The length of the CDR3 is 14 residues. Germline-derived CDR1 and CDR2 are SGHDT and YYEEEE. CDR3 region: CASSLDGGRGTQYF. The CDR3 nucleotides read TGTGCCAGCAGCTTGGACGGGGGTAGGGGGACCCAGTACTTC.

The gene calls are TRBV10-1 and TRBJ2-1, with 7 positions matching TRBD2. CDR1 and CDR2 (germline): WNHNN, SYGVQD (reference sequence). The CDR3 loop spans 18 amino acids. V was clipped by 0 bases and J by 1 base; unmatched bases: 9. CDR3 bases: TGCGCCAGCAGTGAGTCGAAGGTATGGCGGGAGTCCTACAATGAGCAGTTCTTC. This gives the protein CASSESKVWRESYNEQFF.

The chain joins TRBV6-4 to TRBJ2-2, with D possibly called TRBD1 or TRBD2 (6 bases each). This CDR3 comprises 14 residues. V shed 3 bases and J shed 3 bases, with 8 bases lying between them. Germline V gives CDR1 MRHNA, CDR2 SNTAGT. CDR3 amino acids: CASSEGGDTGELFF. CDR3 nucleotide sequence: TGTGCCAGCAGTGAGGGGGGCGACACCGGGGAGCTGTTTTTT.

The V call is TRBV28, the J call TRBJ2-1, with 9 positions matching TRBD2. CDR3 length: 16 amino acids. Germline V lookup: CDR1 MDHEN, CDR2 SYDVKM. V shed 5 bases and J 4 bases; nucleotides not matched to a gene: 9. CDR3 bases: TGTGCCAGCAGTGCCACCGGGACTAGCAGATACAATGAGCAGTTCTTC. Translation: CASSATGTSRYNEQFF.

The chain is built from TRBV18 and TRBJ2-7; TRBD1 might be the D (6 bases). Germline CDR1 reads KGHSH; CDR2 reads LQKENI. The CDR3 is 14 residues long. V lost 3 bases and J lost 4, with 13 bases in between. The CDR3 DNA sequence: TGTGCCAGCTCACCGGCTGGCAGGGGATACGAGCAGTACTTC. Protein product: CASSPAGRGYEQYF.

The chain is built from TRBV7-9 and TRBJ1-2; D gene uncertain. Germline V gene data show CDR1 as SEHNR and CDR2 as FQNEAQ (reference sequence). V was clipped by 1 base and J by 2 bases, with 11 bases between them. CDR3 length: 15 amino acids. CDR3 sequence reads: CASSLDIVGNYGYTF. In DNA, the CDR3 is TGTGCCAGCAGCTTAGACATCGTGGGGAACTATGGCTACACCTTC.

Here the CDR3 reads CASSDSGQSNQPQHF. The CDR3 nucleotides read TGTGCCAGCAGTGATAGCGGACAGAGCAATCAGCCCCAGCATTTT. The chain links TRBV2 to TRBJ1-5; D possibly corresponds to TRBD1 (6 bases). V shed 3 bases and J shed 1 base, with 10 bases lying between them. The germline CDR1 and CDR2 sequences are SNHLY and FYNNEI. The CDR3 sequence is 15 residues long.

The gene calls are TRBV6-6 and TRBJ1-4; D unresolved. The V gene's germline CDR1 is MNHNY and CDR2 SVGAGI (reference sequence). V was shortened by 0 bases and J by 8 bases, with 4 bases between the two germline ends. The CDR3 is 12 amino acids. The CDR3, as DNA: TGTGCCAGCAGTTACTCTCGAGAAAAACTGTTTTTT. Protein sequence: CASSYSREKLFF.